This entry features one TCR beta chain sequence. Its antigen has not been determined. Qualities for individual bases were not recorded, and no much larger clone is one base off. The source of the sample is a study of shared T cell receptors in the human thymus (dated by TCRdb to the early 2020s). About the study as a whole: The study examined how the human thymus generates shared, self-reactive T-cell receptor alpha chains.

Libraries were built with the immunoSEQ multiplex PCR assay. TCRdb's version of the immuneACCESS table is confined to in-frame rearrangements and falls short of the full clone set. An unresolved V gene accounts for under half of the shortfall where checked; the remainder is of unknown origin. The sample includes hundreds of thousands of clones, with roughly 94% observed a single time. The top ten hold approximately 0.02% of the sample. From its cysteine to its phenylalanine, the CDR3 spans 15 amino acids. CDR3 DNA only is kept here, 45 bases in frame from base 1. CDR1 and CDR2 are drawn from the germline V gene: SGHRS, YFSETQ. Unmatched junction bases come to 9, with V trimmed by 7 bases and J by 6 bases.

The sequence was obtained from a human donor. The specimen was thymocytes. The chain was built from TRBV5-1 and TRBJ2-3, with 12 central nucleotides matching TRBD2. This receptor has the CDR3 CASLRLAGDFDTQYF. At the DNA level, the sequence is TGCGCCAGCTTAAGACTAGCGGGAGATTTCGATACGCAGTATTTT. The entire variable domain, with the stretches around the CDR3 drawn from the reference TRBV5-1 and TRBJ2-3 proteins, is KAGVTQTPRYLIKTRGQQVTLSCSPISGHRSVSWYQQTPGQGLQFLFEYFSETQRNKGNFPGRFSGRQFSNSRSEMNVSTLELGDSALYLCASLRLAGDFDTQYFGPGTRLTVL.